Each of the 21 T cell receptor beta chains below was sequenced from the same sample in a study of blood T cell repertoires in COVID-19. The protocol was immunoSEQ multiplex PCR, while the TCRdb copy is restricted to in-frame clones and leaves out a portion. Here the sample spans hundreds of thousands of clones, 88% being singletons. Sequencing input: PBMCs or T cells enriched from blood (not recorded which). The receptors stem from a woman between 35 and 50 years old with acute COVID-19.

The CDR3 region has the DNA TGCGCCAGCAGCTTGGATGGGACAGGGACGACCTACGAGCAGTACTTC. This translates into CASSLDGTGTTYEQYF. The chain carries TRBV5-1 and TRBJ2-7; 9 bases line up with TRBD1. The V gene end was trimmed by 0 bases and the J gene end by 2 bases; junction bases not matched to a gene: 6. The CDR3 contains 16 residues. The germline gives CDR1 SGHRS, CDR2 YFSETQ.

J is TRBJ2-1 and V is TRBV5-1; TRBD1 might be the D (5 bases). The CDR3 consists of 12 residues. Trimming removed 2 bases from V and 9 bases from J, with 9 bases in between. Germline V gene lookup returns CDR1 SGHRS and CDR2 YFSETQ. This CDR3 is CASSLRGVEQFF. For the CDR3, the DNA is TGCGCCAGCAGCTTAAGGGGCGTTGAGCAGTTCTTC. The full variable domain, its missing parts supplied by reference TRBV5-1 and TRBJ2-1, is KAGVTQTPRYLIKTRGQQVTLSCSPISGHRSVSWYQQTPGQGLQFLFEYFSETQRNKGNFPGRFSGRQFSNSRSEMNVSTLELGDSALYLCASSLRGVEQFFGPGTRLTVL.

This chain uses TRBV18 with TRBJ2-1; the D gene is possibly TRBD2 (6 bases). V lost 3 bases, J lost 9 bases, and 12 bases lay in between. This CDR3 comprises 13 residues. The V gene's germline CDR1 is KGHSH and CDR2 LQKENI. CDR3 nucleotide sequence: TGTGCCAGCTCACCCAGCCCCGGGAGTGAGCAGTTCTTC. Amino acid sequence: CASSPSPGSEQFF.

The chain carries TRBV6-1 and TRBJ1-1; TRBD1 aligns across 7 bases. Trimming cost V 3 bases and J 1 base; bases outside gene matches: 5. Germline CDR1 MNHNS, CDR2 SASEGT. The CDR3 consists of 15 residues. CDR3 sequence reads: CASSDRGLPNTEAFF. CDR3 nucleotides: TGTGCCAGCAGTGATAGGGGGCTACCGAACACTGAAGCTTTCTTT.

This clone was recorded once. The J gene is TRBJ2-5, the V gene TRBV28; TRBD2 agrees at 8 bases. With V trimmed by 5 bases and J by 5 bases, 7 bases remained unmatched. The CDR3 extends over 14 amino acids. Germline V gives CDR1 MDHEN, CDR2 SYDVKM. CDR3 sequence: CASSRPGGLETQYF. Written as DNA, the CDR3 is TGTGCCAGCAGTAGGCCGGGGGGGCTGGAGACCCAGTACTTC. Full variable domain (missing parts from reference TRBV28 and TRBJ2-5): DVKVTQSSRYLVKRTGEKVFLECVQDMDHENMFWYRQDPGLGLRLIYFSYDVKMKEKGDIPEGYSVSREKKERFSLILESASTNQTSMYLCASSRPGGLETQYFGPGTRLLVL.

The V gene is TRBV5-1, the J gene TRBJ2-5, with TRBD1 matching 10 bases. Germline CDR1 is SGHRS and CDR2 is YFSETQ. The CDR3 runs to 15 residues. V was pared by 3 bases and J by 5 bases, with 7 bases of the junction left unmatched. The CDR3 region is CASSSGQGRWETQYF. CDR3 nucleotide sequence: TGCGCCAGCAGCTCGGGACAGGGGCGGTGGGAGACCCAGTACTTC.

This chain links TRBV18 with TRBJ1-2; a possible D gene is TRBD1 (6 bases). CDR3 length: 13 residues. V lost 6 bases, J lost 7 bases, and 15 bases lay in between. Germline loops: CDR1 KGHSH, CDR2 LQKENI. CDR3 sequence reads: CASSSDSIAGYTF. The CDR3, as DNA: TGTGCCAGCTCCTCGGACAGTATTGCTGGCTACACCTTC.

The chain links TRBV6-6 to TRBJ1-6; D uncertain. Germline CDR1 reads MNHNY; CDR2 reads SVGAGI (reference sequence). Trimming shortened V by 2 bases and J by 0 bases, and 5 bases separated the two germline ends. The CDR3 sequence is 15 residues long. The CDR3 here is CASSYGASYNSPLHF. The CDR3, as DNA: TGTGCCAGCAGTTACGGAGCCTCCTATAATTCACCCCTCCACTTT.

The V call is TRBV9, the J call TRBJ2-3; 8 bases align to TRBD2. Germline CDR1 reads SGDLS; CDR2 reads YYNGEE. The CDR3 runs to 16 residues. Trimming took 4 bases from V and 0 from J; bases not matched to a gene: 7. Here the CDR3 reads CASSPRGGPSTDTQYF. The CDR3 coding sequence is TGTGCCAGCAGCCCTCGCGGGGGGCCGAGCACAGATACGCAGTATTTT.

V is TRBV18 and J is TRBJ1-5; D unclear. Between the trimmed V and J ends, which lost 2 bases and 1 base, there was a span of 3 bases. The CDR3 spans 13 residues. Germline CDR1 KGHSH, CDR2 LQKENI. This CDR3 is CASSPISNQPQHF. CDR3 nucleotide sequence: TGTGCCAGCTCACCAATAAGCAATCAGCCCCAGCATTTT.

The CDR3 region has the DNA TGCGCCAGCAGCTTGGCCTATAGAGGGACAGATACGCAGTATTTT. Residues: CASSLAYRGTDTQYF. This chain connects TRBV5-1 to TRBJ2-3, with D perhaps matching TRBD2 (5 bases). V gave up 0 bases and J gave up 3 bases, with 11 bases separating them. Germline V lookup: CDR1 SGHRS, CDR2 YFSETQ. The CDR3 has 15 amino acids.

On this clone itself: The germline gene is not matched at one end of the junction; a read error may be the cause. The rearrangement links TRBV2 to TRBJ2-7, with 7 bases aligning to TRBD1. This CDR3 contains 12 residues. CDR1 SNHLY and CDR2 FYNNEI come from the germline V gene. The CDR3 DNA reads TGTGCCAGCAGTGAAAGATTGGGACAGTCCTCTTTC. Translating it yields CASSERLGQSSF.

This chain uses TRBV2 with TRBJ1-2; the match to TRBD1 covers 9 bases. CDR1 is SNHLY, CDR2 FYNNEI, per germline. This CDR3 has 14 amino acids. V was clipped by 7 bases and J by 8 bases; unmatched bases: 11. This CDR3 is CASTRDRVPEGYTF. The CDR3 region has the DNA TGTGCCAGCACCCGGGACAGGGTGCCAGAAGGCTACACCTTC. The whole variable domain, filled in from reference TRBV2 and TRBJ1-2, reads EPEVTQTPSHQVTQMGQEVILRCVPISNHLYFYWYRQILGQKVEFLVSFYNNEISEKSEIFDDQFSVERPDGSNFTLKIRSTKLEDSAMYFCASTRDRVPEGYTFGSGTRLTVV.

This clone has a single count. The CDR3 DNA follows: TGCGCCAGCAGCCCGGAGGGGGGGTCTAATGAAAAACTGTTTTTT. Protein product: CASSPEGGSNEKLFF. The V and J genes are TRBV5-1 and TRBJ1-4, with a tentative D call TRBD1 (6 bases). CDR1 is SGHRS and CDR2 is YFSETQ in the germline V gene. V lost 4 bases and J lost 3, with 13 bases in between. The CDR3 contains 15 residues.

V gene TRBV7-9 combines with J gene TRBJ1-2; D is unclear. This CDR3 has 14 amino acids. Germline loops: CDR1 SEHNR, CDR2 FQNEAQ (reference sequence). V lost 1 base and J lost 8, with 14 bases in between. The CDR3 is CASSLVEGVGGYTF. In DNA, the CDR3 is TGTGCCAGCAGCTTAGTCGAGGGAGTTGGGGGCTACACCTTC. Using reference TRBV7-9 and TRBJ1-2 for the parts outside the CDR3, the full variable domain is DTGVSQNPRHKITKRGQNVTFRCDPISEHNRLYWYRQTLGQGPEFLTYFQNEAQLEKSRLLSDRFSAERPKGSFSTLEIQRTEQGDSAMYLCASSLVEGVGGYTFGSGTRLTVV.

The chain links TRBV19 to TRBJ1-4; a weak D match, TRBD1 (6 bases). Germline V gene data show CDR1 as LNHDA and CDR2 as SQIVND (reference sequence). The CDR3 loop spans 14 amino acids. V lost 6 bases and J 4 bases, leaving 12 bases between the germline ends. The CDR3 loop is CASREDRSNEKLFF. CDR3 sequence (DNA): TGTGCCAGTAGAGAGGACAGAAGTAATGAAAAACTGTTTTTT.

This sequence joins TRBV6-5 and TRBJ1-2, with TRBD1 matching 10 bases. This CDR3 comprises 14 residues. Germline values: CDR1 MNHEY, CDR2 SVGAGI. The V and J ends lost 6 bases and 2 bases, in that order; junction bases with no gene match: 3. CDR3 nucleotide sequence: TGTGCCAGCAGATGGGACAGGGGCAACTATGGCTACACCTTC. It encodes CASRWDRGNYGYTF.

This clone was observed once. This chain uses TRBV12-3 or TRBV12-4 with TRBJ1-2; D remains unclear. V was cut by 5 bases and J by 4 bases, with 11 bases left in between. This CDR3 spans 13 amino acids. CDR3: CASSEDTSYGYTF. The CDR3 region has the DNA TGTGCCAGCAGTGAAGACACCTCCTATGGCTACACCTTC.

The V gene is TRBV30, the J gene TRBJ2-7, with 8 nucleotides matching TRBD2. The germline V gene encodes CDR1 GTSNPN and CDR2 SVGIG (reference sequence). The J segment lost 1 base and the V segment lost 0 bases, leaving 5 bases of the junction unmatched. The CDR3 loop spans 15 amino acids. CDR3 bases: TGTGCCTGGAGTGTACCCACTAGCGGTTCCTACGAGCAGTACTTC. Its translation: CAWSVPTSGSYEQYF.

V and J are TRBV5-1 and TRBJ1-2; 9 bases line up with TRBD1. Germline V gene data show CDR1 as SGHRS and CDR2 as YFSETQ. The junction had 8 bases not matched to a gene; V was cut back by 4 bases and J by 7 bases. This CDR3 contains 14 residues. The CDR3 DNA follows: TGCGCCAGCAGCACCGGACAGGGGCGCACTGGCTACACCTTC. Residues: CASSTGQGRTGYTF.

A single count supports this clone. The chain links TRBV6-5 to TRBJ1-2; unclear D gene. V was cut by 2 bases and J by 3 bases, with 13 bases left in between. The CDR3 has 15 amino acids. Per germline, CDR1 MNHEY and CDR2 SVGAGI. CDR3 nucleotides: TGTGCCAGCAGTTACAAATCCTTGAGGGACTATGGCTACACCTTC. Translated, it gives CASSYKSLRDYGYTF.